The clone carrying this T cell receptor (beta chain) was seen more than once but under ten times. Indicated time point: pre-sensitization, week 0. Treatment reported: therapeutic diphenylcyclopropenone sensitization with weekly scalp DPC. The sample belongs to a study of human T cells and chemical hapten exposure. The CDR3 covers 14 residues. The V end was cut by 6 bases, the J end by 0 bases, with 11 bases between. Germline assignment: CDR1 MNHEY and CDR2 SMNVEV (reference sequence). MiXCR, run by TCRdb on the RACE reads, gives a single entry per CDR3 protein. In the table there are approximately 100,000 distinct CDR3 sequences, roughly 8.8% of which are singletons.

The TCR was taken from a woman between 35 and 50 years old with alopecia areata. Some clones in this sample may be carry-over from other donors' samples. The starting material was whole blood, obtained in connection with sensitization to the hapten diphenylcyclopropenone (DPC). The chain couples TRBV27 to TRBJ1-2; D gene uncertain. Here the CDR3 DNA reads TGTGCCAGCAGACTGCAGGCCTCTAACTATGGCTACACCTTC. This codes for CASRLQASNYGYTF.